This T cell receptor beta chain stems from a study of blood T cell repertoires in COVID-19. Study at large: The cDNA or gDNA used as material had been derived from T cells, B-cell-depleted T cells, or PBMCs.

V lost 2 bases to trimming and J lost 7 bases; unmatched junction nucleotides: 10. The CDR3 loop spans 16 amino acids. The germline V gene has CDR1 MGHDK and CDR2 SYGVNS. Profiled with immunoSEQ multiplex PCR; TCRdb holds only in-frame clones, not every one. The repertoire includes approximately 190,000 clones, 80% to 90% of them detected once, and about 15% sits in the top ten. This sequence was found in a man aged 25 to 40 with active or convalescent COVID-19. This chain uses TRBV25-1 with TRBJ2-2; 7 positions agree with TRBD1. The sequenced sample was peripheral blood. The CDR3 protein is CASSETLQGPHGELFF. In DNA form, the CDR3 reads TGTGCCAGCAGTGAAACCCTACAGGGGCCCCACGGGGAGCTGTTTTTT.